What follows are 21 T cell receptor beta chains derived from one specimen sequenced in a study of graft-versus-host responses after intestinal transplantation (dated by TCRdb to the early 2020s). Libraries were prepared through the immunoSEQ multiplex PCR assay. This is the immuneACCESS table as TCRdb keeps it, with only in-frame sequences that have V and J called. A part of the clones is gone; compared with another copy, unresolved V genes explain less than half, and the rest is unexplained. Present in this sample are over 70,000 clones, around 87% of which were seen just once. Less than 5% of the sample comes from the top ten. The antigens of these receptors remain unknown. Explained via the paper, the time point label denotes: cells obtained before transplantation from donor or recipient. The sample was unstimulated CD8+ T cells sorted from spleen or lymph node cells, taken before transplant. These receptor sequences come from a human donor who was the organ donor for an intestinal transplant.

DNA for the CDR3: TGCGCCAGCAGCTCCGGGGGCACTGAAGCTTTCTTT. It codes for CASSSGGTEAFF. The J gene is TRBJ1-1, the V gene TRBV5-1, with a weak D call TRBD1 (5 bases). The CDR3 consists of 12 residues. The V end was cut by 3 bases, the J end by 4 bases, with 7 bases between. CDR1 is SGHRS and CDR2 is YFSETQ in the germline V gene. Full variable domain (outside the CDR3, taken from reference TRBV5-1 and TRBJ1-1): KAGVTQTPRYLIKTRGQQVTLSCSPISGHRSVSWYQQTPGQGLQFLFEYFSETQRNKGNFPGRFSGRQFSNSRSEMNVSTLELGDSALYLCASSSGGTEAFFGQGTRLTVV.

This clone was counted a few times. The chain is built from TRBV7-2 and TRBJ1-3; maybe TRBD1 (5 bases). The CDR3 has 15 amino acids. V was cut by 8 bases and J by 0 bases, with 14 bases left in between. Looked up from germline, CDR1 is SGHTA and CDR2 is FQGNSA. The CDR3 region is CASEPTGSSGNTIYF. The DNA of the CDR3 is TGTGCCAGCGAACCTACAGGTTCCTCTGGAAACACCATATATTTT.

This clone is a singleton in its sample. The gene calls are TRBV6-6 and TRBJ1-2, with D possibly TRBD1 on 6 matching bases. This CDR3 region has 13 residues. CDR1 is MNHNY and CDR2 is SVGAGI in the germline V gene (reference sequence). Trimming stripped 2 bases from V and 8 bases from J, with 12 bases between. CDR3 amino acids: CASSYEAGEGYTF. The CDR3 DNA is TGTGCCAGCAGTTACGAGGCAGGGGAAGGCTACACCTTC.

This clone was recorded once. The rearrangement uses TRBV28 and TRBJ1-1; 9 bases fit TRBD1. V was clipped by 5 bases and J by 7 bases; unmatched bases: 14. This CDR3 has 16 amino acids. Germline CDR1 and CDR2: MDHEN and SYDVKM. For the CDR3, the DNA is TGTGCCAGCAGTCTAGGGACAGGGTCGAACTCTTTTGAAGCTTTCTTT. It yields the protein CASSLGTGSNSFEAFF.

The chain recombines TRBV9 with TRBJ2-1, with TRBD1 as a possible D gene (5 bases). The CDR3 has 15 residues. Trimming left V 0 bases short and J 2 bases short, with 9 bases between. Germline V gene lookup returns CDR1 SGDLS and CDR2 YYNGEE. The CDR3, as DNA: TGTGCCAGCAGCGTAGAAGGGGTACCCTACAATGAGCAGTTCTTC. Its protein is CASSVEGVPYNEQFF.

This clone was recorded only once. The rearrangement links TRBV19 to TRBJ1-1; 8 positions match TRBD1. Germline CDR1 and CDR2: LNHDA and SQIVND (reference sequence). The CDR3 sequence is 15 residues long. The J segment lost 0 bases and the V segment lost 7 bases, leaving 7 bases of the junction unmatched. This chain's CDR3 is CASISGGNLNTEAFF. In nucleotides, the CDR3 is TGTGCCAGTATTTCAGGGGGCAATTTGAACACTGAAGCTTTCTTT.

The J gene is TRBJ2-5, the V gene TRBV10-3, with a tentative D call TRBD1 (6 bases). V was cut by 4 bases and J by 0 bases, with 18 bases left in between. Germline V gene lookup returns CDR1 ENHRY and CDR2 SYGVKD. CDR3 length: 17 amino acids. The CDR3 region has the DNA TGTGCCATCAGTGGCGGACAGCGGCCAAGGTACCAAGAGACCCAGTACTTC. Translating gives CAISGGQRPRYQETQYF.

CDR3 sequence reads: CASSEGGRGADTQYF. CDR3 nucleotide sequence: TGTGCCAGCAGTGAAGGGGGTCGGGGGGCAGATACGCAGTATTTT. The chain couples TRBV6-1 to TRBJ2-3; 7 nucleotides match TRBD2. The ends lost 1 base at V and 4 bases at J; junction bases unmatched: 5. From germline, CDR1 is MNHNS and CDR2 SASEGT. This CDR3 has 15 amino acids.

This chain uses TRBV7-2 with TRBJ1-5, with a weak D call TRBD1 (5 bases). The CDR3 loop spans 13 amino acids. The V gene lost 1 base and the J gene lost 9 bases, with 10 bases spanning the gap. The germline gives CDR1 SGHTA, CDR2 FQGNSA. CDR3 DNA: TGTGCCAGCAGCTTAGTCAGGACATGGCCCCAGCATTTT. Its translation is CASSLVRTWPQHF.

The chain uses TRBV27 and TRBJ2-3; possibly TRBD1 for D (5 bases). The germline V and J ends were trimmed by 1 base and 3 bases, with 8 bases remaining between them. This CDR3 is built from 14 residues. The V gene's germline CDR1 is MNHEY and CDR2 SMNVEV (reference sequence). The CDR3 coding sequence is TGTGCCAGCAGTTTATTCGCAGGGACAGATACGCAGTATTTT. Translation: CASSLFAGTDTQYF.

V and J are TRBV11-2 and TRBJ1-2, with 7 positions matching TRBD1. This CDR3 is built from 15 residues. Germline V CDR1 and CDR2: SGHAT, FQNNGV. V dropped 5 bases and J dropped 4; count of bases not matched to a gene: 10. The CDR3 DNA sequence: TGTGCCAGCAGCCCTGAGACAGGGACCGGCTATGGCTACACCTTC. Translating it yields CASSPETGTGYGYTF.

The CDR3 protein is CASSQDTGGNYGYTF. In DNA form, the CDR3 reads TGCGCCAGCAGCCAAGATACCGGGGGTAACTATGGCTACACCTTC. V usage is TRBV4-3 and J usage is TRBJ1-2; D might be TRBD1 (5 bases). The germline V gene encodes CDR1 LGHNA and CDR2 YSLEER. V was cut by 0 bases and J by 1 base, with 9 bases left in between. The CDR3 covers 15 residues.

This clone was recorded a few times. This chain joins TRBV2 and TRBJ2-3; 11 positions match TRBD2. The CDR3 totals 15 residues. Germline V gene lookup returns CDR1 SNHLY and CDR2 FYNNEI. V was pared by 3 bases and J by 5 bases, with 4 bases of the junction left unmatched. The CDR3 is CASSEASGGIDTQYF. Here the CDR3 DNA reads TGTGCCAGCAGTGAGGCTAGCGGGGGGATAGATACGCAGTATTTT.

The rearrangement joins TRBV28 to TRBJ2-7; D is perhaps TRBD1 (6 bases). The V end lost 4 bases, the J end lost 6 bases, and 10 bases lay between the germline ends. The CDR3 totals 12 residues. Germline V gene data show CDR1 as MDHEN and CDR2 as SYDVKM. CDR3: CASSYRGSEQYV. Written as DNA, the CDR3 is TGTGCCAGCAGTTATAGGGGGTCCGAGCAGTACGTC.

CDR3 in DNA: TGTGCCAGTAGTCCTCGGACCTCGGGGGTCACCGGGGAGCTGTTTTTT. Protein product: CASSPRTSGVTGELFF. The chain is built from TRBV19 and TRBJ2-2; possible D gene TRBD2, 6 bases. Germline V gene data show CDR1 as LNHDA and CDR2 as SQIVND (reference sequence). This CDR3 has 16 residues. V was pared by 5 bases and J by 4 bases, with 17 bases between.

The chain's CDR3 is CASSPIVAGMSPEAFF. CDR3 nucleotide sequence: TGTGCCAGCAGTCCAATCGTGGCAGGGATGAGTCCTGAAGCTTTCTTT. The chain is built from TRBV7-9 and TRBJ1-1; TRBD1 is a possible D gene (5 bases). V lost 6 bases to trimming and J lost 6 bases, with 23 bases between them. CDR3 size: 16 residues. In germline, CDR1 is SEHNR, CDR2 FQNEAQ (reference sequence).

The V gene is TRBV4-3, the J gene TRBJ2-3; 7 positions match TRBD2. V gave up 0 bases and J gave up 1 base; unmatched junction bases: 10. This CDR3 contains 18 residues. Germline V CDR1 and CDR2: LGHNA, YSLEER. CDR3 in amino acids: CASSQERGGAKGTDTQYF. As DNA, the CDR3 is TGCGCCAGCAGCCAAGAACGGGGAGGGGCGAAGGGCACAGATACGCAGTATTTT.

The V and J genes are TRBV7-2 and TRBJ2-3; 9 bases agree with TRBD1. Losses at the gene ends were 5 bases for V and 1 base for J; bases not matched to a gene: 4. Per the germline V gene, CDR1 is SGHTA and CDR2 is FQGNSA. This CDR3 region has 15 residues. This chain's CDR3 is CASSTYRGRTDTQYF. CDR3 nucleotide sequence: TGTGCCAGCAGCACATACAGGGGGCGCACAGATACGCAGTATTTT. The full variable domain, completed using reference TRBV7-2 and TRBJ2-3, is GAGVSQSPSNKVTEKGKDVELRCDPISGHTALYWYRQSLGQGLEFLIYFQGNSAPDKSGLPSDRFSAERTGGSVSTLTIQRTQQEDSAVYLCASSTYRGRTDTQYFGPGTRLTVL.

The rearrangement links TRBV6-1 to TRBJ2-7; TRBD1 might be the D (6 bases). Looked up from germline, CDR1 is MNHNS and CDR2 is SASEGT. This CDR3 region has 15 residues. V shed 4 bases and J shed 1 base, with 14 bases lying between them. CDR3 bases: TGTGCCAGCAGTGTCGACGTGAGGGGGTCCTACGAGCAGTACGTC. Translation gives CASSVDVRGSYEQYV.

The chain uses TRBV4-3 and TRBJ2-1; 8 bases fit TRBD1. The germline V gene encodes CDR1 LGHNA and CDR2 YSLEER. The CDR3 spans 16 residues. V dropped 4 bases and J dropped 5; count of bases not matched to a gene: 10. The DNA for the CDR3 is TGCGCCAGCAGCCCCAGGGGGCCCGGACAAAACAATGAGCAGTTCTTC. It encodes CASSPRGPGQNNEQFF.

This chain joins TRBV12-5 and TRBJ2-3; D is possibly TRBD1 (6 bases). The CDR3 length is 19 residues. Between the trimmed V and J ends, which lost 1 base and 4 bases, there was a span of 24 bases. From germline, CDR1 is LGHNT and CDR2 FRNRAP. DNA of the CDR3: TGTGCTAGTGGTTTGGGTTCCCTCCCCGGACAGCCAAACCCAGATACGCAGTATTTT. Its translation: CASGLGSLPGQPNPDTQYF.